This TCR beta chain is from a study of blood T cell repertoires in COVID-19. Across the whole study: COVID-19 samples, acute and convalescent, were from the United States, Italy and Spain. Sample material is recorded as cDNA or gDNA derived from T cells, B-cell-depleted T cells, or PBMCs.

Per the original methods: Estimation of nucleated cell counts relied on the amplification of reference gene primers. Sequencing was performed with immunoSEQ multiplex PCR; in TCRdb, only in-frame clones are kept and a portion is missing. The DNA gave D and trimming, while V, J and clone size come from that table. Of 180,000 or so clones listed, approximately 80% are singletons. Seattle patient enrollment occurred during active infection, with longitudinal follow-up thereafter. Germline lookup yields CDR1 LGHDT and CDR2 YNNKEL (reference sequence). The ends lost 4 bases at V and 5 bases at J; junction bases unmatched: 7. The CDR3 totals 15 residues.

Sequencing was carried out using peripheral blood. The V gene is TRBV3-1 (or the pseudogene TRBV3-2), the J gene TRBJ1-2; 10 bases are shared with TRBD1. The receptor was derived from a woman in her thirties or forties with COVID-19, enrolled during active disease. The CDR3 is CASSPGRGQGYGYTF. The CDR3 region has the DNA TGTGCCAGCAGCCCCGGTAGGGGACAGGGGTATGGCTACACCTTC.